These 15 T cell receptor beta chains share one sample of origin, sequenced in a study of blood T cell repertoires in COVID-19. TCRdb's copy holds only in-frame clones and misses some; the assay was immunoSEQ multiplex PCR. This sample yields approximately 72,000 clones, of which 85% are seen a single time; more than 20% belongs to the top ten. The sample was peripheral blood. The receptors here all came from a man aged 45-65 years with acute or convalescent COVID-19.

The gene calls are TRBV27 and TRBJ2-2; 8 bases are shared with TRBD1. The CDR3 is 15 residues long. The germline gives CDR1 MNHEY, CDR2 SMNVEV (reference sequence). Trimming cost V 4 bases and J 4 bases; bases outside gene matches: 5. CDR3 in DNA: TGTGCCAGCAGTTCGACAGGGGTGGGCACCGGGGAGCTGTTTTTT. Its translation: CASSSTGVGTGELFF.

The chain employs TRBV19 and TRBJ1-2; D perhaps matches TRBD1 (6 bases). The germline V and J ends were trimmed by 6 bases and 3 bases, with 11 bases remaining between them. This CDR3 comprises 13 residues. The germline gives CDR1 LNHDA, CDR2 SQIVND (reference sequence). The CDR3 here is CASSGQLYYGYTF. CDR3 bases: TGTGCCAGTAGCGGACAGCTATACTATGGCTACACCTTC.

The chain combines TRBV5-1 with TRBJ1-2; D is perhaps TRBD1 (5 bases). The V and J ends lost 4 bases and 2 bases respectively, with 18 bases between them. This CDR3 contains 16 residues. Germline lookup yields CDR1 SGHRS and CDR2 YFSETQ. Here the CDR3 reads CASSGGSGEINYGYTF. The CDR3 DNA sequence: TGCGCCAGCAGCGGGGGATCGGGGGAAATAAACTATGGCTACACCTTC.

The J gene is TRBJ2-7, the V gene TRBV27, with D possibly being TRBD1 (6 bases). The CDR3 runs 14 residues. Germline values: CDR1 MNHEY, CDR2 SMNVEV (reference sequence). V was clipped by 5 bases and J by 0 bases, with 11 bases between them. The CDR3 coding sequence is TGTGCCAGCAGTCTGGGGACATACTCCTACGAGCAGTACTTC. Protein sequence: CASSLGTYSYEQYF.

The CDR3 DNA sequence: TGCAGCGTAAGAGGACAGGGTAACTATGGCTACACCTTC. Its protein is CSVRGQGNYGYTF. V usage is TRBV29-1 and J usage is TRBJ1-2, with TRBD1 identical over 8 bases. Trimming at V came to 6 bases and at J to 1 base, leaving 4 bases not matched to a gene. Germline V gene lookup returns CDR1 SQVTM and CDR2 ANQGSEA. The CDR3 has 13 amino acids. Filled out from reference TRBV29-1 and TRBJ1-2, the complete variable domain reads SAVISQKPSRDICQRGTSLTIQCQVDSQVTMMFWYRQQPGQSLTLIATANQGSEATYESGFVIDKFPISRPNLTFSTLTVSNMSPEDSSIYLCSVRGQGNYGYTFGSGTRLTVV.

V usage is TRBV9 and J usage is TRBJ2-2; TRBD2 agrees at 7 bases. The CDR3 runs to 15 residues. Trimming cost V 4 bases and J 5 bases; bases outside gene matches: 8. Germline loops: CDR1 SGDLS, CDR2 YYNGEE. CDR3: CASSPSTAGTGELFF. CDR3 coding DNA: TGTGCCAGCAGCCCAAGCACAGCGGGGACCGGGGAGCTGTTTTTT.

This clone was observed once. J is TRBJ2-6 and V is TRBV27; D perhaps matches TRBD1 (5 bases). V lost 6 bases to trimming and J lost 1 base, with 13 bases between them. From germline, CDR1 is MNHEY and CDR2 SMNVEV (reference sequence). The CDR3 covers 16 residues. The CDR3 nucleotides are TGTGCCAGCAGGGAAAGACAGAGATCTGGGGCCAACGTCCTGACTTTC. As protein: CASRERQRSGANVLTF.

This sequence joins TRBV19 and TRBJ2-7; no firm D call. Germline CDR1 and CDR2: LNHDA and SQIVND (reference sequence). This CDR3 has 13 amino acids. With 10 bases removed from V and 2 bases from J, the gap between germline ends came to 15 bases. The CDR3 is CANLSWPPYEQYV. The DNA of the CDR3 is TGTGCCAACCTGTCCTGGCCCCCCTACGAGCAGTACGTC.

The chain joins TRBV6-1 to TRBJ1-3, with a weak D call TRBD1 (5 bases). In germline, CDR1 is MNHNS, CDR2 SASEGT. The CDR3 has 14 amino acids. V was pared by 2 bases and J by 2 bases, with 7 bases between. CDR3 sequence: CASSEQGTGNTIYF. For the CDR3, the DNA is TGTGCCAGCAGTGAACAGGGTACTGGAAACACCATATATTTT.

The chain combines TRBV2 with TRBJ2-5, with 8 bases matching TRBD2. Germline V lookup: CDR1 SNHLY, CDR2 FYNNEI. The CDR3 runs to 13 residues. V trimming: 6 bases; J trimming: 5 bases; junction bases outside the gene matches: 5. The CDR3 sequence is CASRPVAGETQYF. CDR3 DNA: TGTGCCAGCAGACCAGTAGCGGGGGAGACCCAGTACTTC.

The chain uses TRBV5-8 and TRBJ1-4; TRBD1 aligns across 7 bases. CDR1 is SGHTS and CDR2 is YDEGEE in the germline V gene. This CDR3 region has 14 residues. V trimming: 4 bases; J trimming: 8 bases; junction bases outside the gene matches: 8. The CDR3 here is CASSKTGDQEKLFF. In DNA, the CDR3 is TGTGCCAGCAGCAAAACAGGGGACCAGGAAAAACTGTTTTTT.

This clone was observed a few times. This chain links TRBV3-1 (or the pseudogene TRBV3-2) with TRBJ2-7; TRBD1 agrees at 8 bases. The CDR3 runs to 16 residues. J gave up 0 bases and V 0 bases, and 4 bases lay outside the gene matches. The germline V gene has CDR1 LGHDT and CDR2 YNNKEL (reference sequence). The CDR3 sequence is CASSQDPGQDSYEQYF. Written as DNA, the CDR3 is TGTGCCAGCAGCCAAGACCCGGGACAGGACTCCTACGAGCAGTACTTC.

The CDR3 protein is CAISEGTGGVNTEAFF. CDR3 DNA sequence: TGTGCCATCAGTGAAGGGACAGGGGGGGTGAACACTGAAGCTTTCTTT. This chain links TRBV10-3 with TRBJ1-1, with 11 bases aligning to TRBD1. The CDR3 consists of 16 residues. The trim removed 3 bases at V and 0 bases at J, leaving 3 bases unmatched. Germline-derived CDR1 and CDR2 are ENHRY and SYGVKD.

The rearrangement uses TRBV5-4 and TRBJ2-5, with 7 bases fitting TRBD2. With 5 bases clipped from V and 2 bases from J, the junction kept 12 bases outside the gene matches. CDR3 length: 16 residues. Looked up from germline, CDR1 is SGHNT and CDR2 is YYREEE (reference sequence). CDR3 protein: CASRYWGGEQQETQYF. Here the CDR3 DNA reads TGTGCCAGCAGATACTGGGGGGGGGAACAGCAAGAGACCCAGTACTTC.

This chain links TRBV5-1 with TRBJ2-5; weak D call: TRBD1 (6 bases). Looked up from germline, CDR1 is SGHRS and CDR2 is YFSETQ. The CDR3 consists of 15 residues. Trimming stripped 4 bases from V and 4 bases from J, with 17 bases between. The CDR3 sequence: CASSTSFRGLETQYF. CDR3 bases: TGCGCCAGCAGCACCTCCTTCAGGGGTTTAGAGACCCAGTACTTC.